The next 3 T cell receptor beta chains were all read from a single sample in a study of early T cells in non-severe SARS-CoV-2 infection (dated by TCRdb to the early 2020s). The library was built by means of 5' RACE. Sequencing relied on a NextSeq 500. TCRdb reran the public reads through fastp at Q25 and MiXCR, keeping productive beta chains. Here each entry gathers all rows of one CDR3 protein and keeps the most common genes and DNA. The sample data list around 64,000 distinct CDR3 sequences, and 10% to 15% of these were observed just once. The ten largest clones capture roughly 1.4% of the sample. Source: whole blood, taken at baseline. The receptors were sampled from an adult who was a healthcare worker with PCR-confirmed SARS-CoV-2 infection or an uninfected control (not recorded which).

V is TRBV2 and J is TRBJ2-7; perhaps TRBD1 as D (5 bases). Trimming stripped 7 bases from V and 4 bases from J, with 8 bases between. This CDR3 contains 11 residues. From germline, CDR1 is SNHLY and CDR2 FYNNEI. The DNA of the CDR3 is TGTGCCAGCACGACAGCTTACGAGCAGTACTTC. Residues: CASTTAYEQYF.

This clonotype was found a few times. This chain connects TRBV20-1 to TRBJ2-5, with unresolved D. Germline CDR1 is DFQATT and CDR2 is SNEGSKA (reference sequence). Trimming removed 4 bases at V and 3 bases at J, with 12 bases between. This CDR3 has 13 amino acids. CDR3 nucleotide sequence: TGCAGTGCTATCGACCGGACGAAAGAGACCCAGTACTTC. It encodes CSAIDRTKETQYF.

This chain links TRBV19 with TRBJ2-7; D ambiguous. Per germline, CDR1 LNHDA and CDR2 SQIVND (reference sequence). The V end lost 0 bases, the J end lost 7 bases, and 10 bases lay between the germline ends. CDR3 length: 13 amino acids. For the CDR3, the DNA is TGTGCCAGTAGTATAGATGGACGGTTGGAGCAGTACTTC. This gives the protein CASSIDGRLEQYF.